The entry below describes one TCR beta chain. What it binds is unknown. Clones were read by immunoSEQ multiplex PCR, and TCRdb kept only the in-frame ones, dropping some. There are over 130,000 clones in the sample; 70% to 90% occur only once, and approximately 7.6% lies in the top ten. CDR1 and CDR2 from the germline V gene are MNHEY and SMNVEV (reference sequence). The J segment lost 8 bases and the V segment lost 5 bases, leaving 6 bases of the junction unmatched. This CDR3 has 14 amino acids. The data derive from a study of cytotoxic CD8 clonotypes in ibrutinib-treated CLL. Looking at the study overall: Outcomes included around 25 partial and 2 complete responses; after median approximately 70 months, roughly 15 stayed remitted and around 12 progressed.

Whole-study results and caveats: Baseline levels were approached again at progression, after clonality had risen at ibrutinib response.

Sequencing was performed on PBMCs, taken after 36 months of ibrutinib treatment. This TCR was sampled from a human donor with chronic lymphocytic leukemia. J is TRBJ1-2 and V is TRBV27; 12 nucleotides agree with TRBD1. CDR3 loop: CASSKGQGARGYTF. As DNA, the CDR3 is TGTGCCAGCAGTAAGGGACAGGGGGCGCGGGGCTACACCTTC.